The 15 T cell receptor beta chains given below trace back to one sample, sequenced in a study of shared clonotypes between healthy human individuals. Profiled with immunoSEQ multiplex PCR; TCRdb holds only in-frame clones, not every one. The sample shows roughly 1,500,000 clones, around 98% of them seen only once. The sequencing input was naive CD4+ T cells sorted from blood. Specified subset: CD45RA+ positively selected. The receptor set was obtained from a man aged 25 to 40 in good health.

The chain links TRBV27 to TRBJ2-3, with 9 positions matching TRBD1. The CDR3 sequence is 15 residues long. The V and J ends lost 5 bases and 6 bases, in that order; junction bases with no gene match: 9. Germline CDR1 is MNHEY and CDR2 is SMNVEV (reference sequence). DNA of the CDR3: TGTGCCAGCAGTCCCTACCGGACAGGGGCCGATACGCAGTATTTT. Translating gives CASSPYRTGADTQYF.

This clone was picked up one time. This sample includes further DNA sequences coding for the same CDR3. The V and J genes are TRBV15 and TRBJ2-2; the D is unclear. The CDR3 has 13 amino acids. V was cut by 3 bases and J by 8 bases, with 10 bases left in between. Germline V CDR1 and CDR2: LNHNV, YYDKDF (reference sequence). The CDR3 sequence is CATSRELAGELFF. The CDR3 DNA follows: TGTGCCACCAGCAGGGAACTTGCTGGGGAGCTGTTTTTT.

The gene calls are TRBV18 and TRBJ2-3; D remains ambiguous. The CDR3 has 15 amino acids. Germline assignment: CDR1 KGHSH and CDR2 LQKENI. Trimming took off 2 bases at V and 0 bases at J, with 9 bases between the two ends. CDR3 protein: CASSPLGPSTDTQYF. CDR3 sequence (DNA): TGTGCCAGCTCACCATTAGGGCCCAGCACAGATACGCAGTATTTT.

The CDR3 spells CASSALVRNTEAFF. CDR3 sequence (DNA): TGTGCCAGCAGCGCGTTGGTTCGAAACACTGAAGCTTTCTTT. The V and J genes are TRBV5-6 and TRBJ1-1; D is undetermined. V shed 4 bases and J shed 2 bases, with 12 bases lying between them. The CDR3 extends over 14 amino acids. The germline CDR1 and CDR2 sequences are SGHDT and YYEEEE.

The CDR3 bases are TGTGCCAGCAGCGAAGGGACTAGCGGGAGAGAGACCCAGTACTTC. Its protein is CASSEGTSGRETQYF. This chain joins TRBV7-9 and TRBJ2-5, with 14 bases matching TRBD2. Germline-derived CDR1 and CDR2 are SEHNR and FQNEAQ (reference sequence). The CDR3 spans 15 residues. Trimming cost V 5 bases and J 4 bases; bases outside gene matches: 3.

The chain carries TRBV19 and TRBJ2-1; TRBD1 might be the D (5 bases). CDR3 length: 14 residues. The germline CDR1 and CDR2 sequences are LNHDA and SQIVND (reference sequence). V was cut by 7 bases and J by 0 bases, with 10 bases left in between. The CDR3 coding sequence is TGTGCCAGTAACCAGGGATACTCCTACAATGAGCAGTTCTTC. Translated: CASNQGYSYNEQFF.

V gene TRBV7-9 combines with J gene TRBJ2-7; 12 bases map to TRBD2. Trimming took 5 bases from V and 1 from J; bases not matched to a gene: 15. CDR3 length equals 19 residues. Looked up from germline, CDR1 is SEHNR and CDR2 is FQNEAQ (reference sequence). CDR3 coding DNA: TGTGCCAGCAGCACACCCGGGACACCAGGACTAGCGGGGTCCTACGAGCAGTACTTC. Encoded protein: CASSTPGTPGLAGSYEQYF.

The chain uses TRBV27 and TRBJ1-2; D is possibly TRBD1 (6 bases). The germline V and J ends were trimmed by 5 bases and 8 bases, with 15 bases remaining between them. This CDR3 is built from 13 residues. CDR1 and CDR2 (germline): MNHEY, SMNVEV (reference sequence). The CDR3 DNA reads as TGTGCCAGCAGTCGTCACAGGGTGGAAGGCTACACCTTC. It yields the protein CASSRHRVEGYTF.

This CDR3 is CASSAGWTDRVTGANVLTF. The CDR3, as DNA: TGCGCCAGCAGTGCCGGTTGGACAGACAGGGTAACTGGGGCCAACGTCCTGACTTTC. The rearrangement links TRBV10-2 to TRBJ2-6; TRBD1 matches at 7 bases. Germline V gives CDR1 WSHSY, CDR2 SAAADI. J gave up 2 bases and V 4 bases, and 14 bases lay outside the gene matches. The CDR3 is made up of 19 amino acids.

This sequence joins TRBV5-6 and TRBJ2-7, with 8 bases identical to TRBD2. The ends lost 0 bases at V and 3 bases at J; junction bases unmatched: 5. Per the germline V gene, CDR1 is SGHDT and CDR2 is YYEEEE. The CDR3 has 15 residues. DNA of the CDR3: TGTGCCAGCAGCTTGGTTGGACTAGCAAGCTACGAGCAGTACTTC. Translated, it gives CASSLVGLASYEQYF.

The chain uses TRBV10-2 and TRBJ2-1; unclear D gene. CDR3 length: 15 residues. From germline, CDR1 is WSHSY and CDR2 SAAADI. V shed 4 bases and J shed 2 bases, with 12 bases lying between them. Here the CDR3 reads CASSGFWVTYNEQFF. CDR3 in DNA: TGCGCCAGCAGTGGGTTCTGGGTTACCTACAATGAGCAGTTCTTC.

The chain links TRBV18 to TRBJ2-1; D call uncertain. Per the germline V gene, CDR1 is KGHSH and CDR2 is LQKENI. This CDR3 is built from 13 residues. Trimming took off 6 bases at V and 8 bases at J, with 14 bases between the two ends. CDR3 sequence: CASSPYSDYEQFF. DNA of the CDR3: TGTGCCAGCTCTCCCTATTCCGACTATGAGCAGTTCTTC.

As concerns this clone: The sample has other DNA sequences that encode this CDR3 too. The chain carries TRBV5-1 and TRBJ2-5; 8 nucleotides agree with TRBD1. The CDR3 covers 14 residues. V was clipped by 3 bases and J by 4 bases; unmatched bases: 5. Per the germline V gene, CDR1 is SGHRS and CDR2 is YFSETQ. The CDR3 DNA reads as TGCGCCAGCAGCTCACCGGACAGGGCAGAGACCCAGTACTTC. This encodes CASSSPDRAETQYF.

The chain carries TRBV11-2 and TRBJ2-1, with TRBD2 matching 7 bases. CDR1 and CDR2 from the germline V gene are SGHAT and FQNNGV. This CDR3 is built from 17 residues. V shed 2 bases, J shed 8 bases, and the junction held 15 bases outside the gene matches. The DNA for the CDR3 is TGTGCCAGCAGCTTATCCTCTTTCGGCGGGAGTACATATGAGCAGTTCTTC. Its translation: CASSLSSFGGSTYEQFF. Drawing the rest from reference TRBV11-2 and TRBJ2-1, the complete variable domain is EAGVAQSPRYKIIEKRQSVAFWCNPISGHATLYWYQQILGQGPKLLIQFQNNGVVDDSQLPKDRFSAERLKGVDSTLKIQPAKLEDSAVYLCASSLSSFGGSTYEQFFGPGTRLTVL.

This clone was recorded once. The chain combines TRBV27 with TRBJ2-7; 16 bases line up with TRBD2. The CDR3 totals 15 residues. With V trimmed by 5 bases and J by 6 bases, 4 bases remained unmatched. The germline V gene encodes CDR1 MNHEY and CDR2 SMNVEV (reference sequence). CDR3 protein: CASSAGTSGRGEQYF. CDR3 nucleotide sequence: TGTGCCAGCAGTGCCGGGACTAGCGGGAGGGGCGAGCAGTACTTC.